This is a list of T cell receptor beta chains from one sample in a study of T cells in Graves' hyperthyroidism and ophthalmopathy. TCRdb independently ran MiXCR on the multiplex PCR reads; one entry per CDR3 protein. The sample shows 490,000 or so distinct CDR3 sequences, roughly 45% of them seen only once. Sequences were obtained from peripheral blood or thyroid tissue (not recorded which). The source of these receptors is an adult woman with Graves' disease, either hyperthyroidism or ophthalmopathy (not recorded which). Each CDR3 is given with its conserved first and last residue. Not all rows give a size; the values are once, few, many and, for expanded clones, a class.

size: few; V: TRBV7-9; J: TRBJ1-5; CDR3: CASKTGGQPQHF
size: .; V: TRBV5-1; J: TRBJ2-7; CDR3: CASSQRLVPSYEQYF
size: .; V: TRBV20-1; J: TRBJ1-3; CDR3: CSAYTRGIVDTIYF
size: many; V: TRBV2; J: TRBJ2-5; CDR3: CASRGYETQYF
size: .; V: TRBV29-1; J: TRBJ2-5; CDR3: CSGNQANQETQYF
size: .; V: TRBV19; J: TRBJ1-2; CDR3: CASRTRGNTNYGYTF
size: .; V: TRBV7-9; J: TRBJ1-1; CDR3: CASSPIWPMNTEAFF
size: many; V: TRBV7-9; J: TRBJ1-2; CDR3: CASSRQAGYTF
size: .; V: TRBV20-1; J: TRBJ1-4; CDR3: CSARRSSKSDEKLFF
size: many; V: TRBV7-9; J: TRBJ1-1; CDR3: CASSPQFLDTEAFF
size: many; V: TRBV6-5; J: TRBJ1-1; CDR3: CASRQLGGEAFF
size: few; V: TRBV29-1; J: TRBJ1-2; CDR3: CSAKIQGADGYTF
size: .; V: TRBV11-2; J: TRBJ1-1; CDR3: CASRNTTGGDTEAFF
size: many; V: TRBV20-1; J: TRBJ1-2; CDR3: CSARKSGTGGYGYTF
size: .; V: TRBV9; J: TRBJ1-2; CDR3: CASSLVYQQHGYTF
size: .; V: TRBV7-9; J: TRBJ2-7; CDR3: CASSTQGGLGPGGTPVLEQCF
size: .; V: TRBV5-1; J: TRBJ2-2; CDR3: CASRRTGEAGELFF
size: many; V: TRBV2; J: TRBJ2-5; CDR3: CASSERTSGSGQETQYF
size: many; V: TRBV4-3; J: TRBJ2-7; CDR3: CASSQDPGQGKYEQYF
size: many; V: TRBV20-1; J: TRBJ1-2; CDR3: CSARVAGGNGGYTF
size: .; V: TRBV29-1; J: TRBJ1-5; CDR3: CSVGITSGRETQHF
size: many; V: TRBV7-2; J: TRBJ2-5; CDR3: CASSLVAGAETQYF
size: many; V: TRBV5-1; J: TRBJ2-7; CDR3: CASSLMQGVEQYF
size: .; V: TRBV10-3; J: TRBJ2-6; CDR3: CAISALRGLQGASGANVLTF
size: .; V: TRBV24-1; J: TRBJ2-5; CDR3: CATSDSQGYQETQYF
size: .; V: TRBV29-1; J: TRBJ1-2; CDR3: CSVQVTGQGDGYTF
size: few; V: TRBV10-3; J: TRBJ1-5; CDR3: CAISDSAKSNQPQHF
size: .; V: TRBV7-6; J: TRBJ1-1; CDR3: CASSVKQGNTEAFF
size: few; V: TRBV2; J: TRBJ1-5; CDR3: CASSGRNSNQPQHF
size: .; V: TRBV2; J: TRBJ2-5; CDR3: CASSDPVGETQYF
size: .; V: TRBV7-8; J: TRBJ2-7; CDR3: CASSPTGTDIEQYF
size: .; V: TRBV29-1; J: TRBJ2-6; CDR3: CSVGDNVLTF
size: many; V: TRBV18; J: TRBJ2-7; CDR3: CASSRQGPTYEQYF
size: many; V: TRBV2; J: TRBJ2-2; CDR3: CASSDGREHTGELFF
size: few; V: TRBV9; J: TRBJ2-6; CDR3: CASSVAQGANVLTF
size: .; V: TRBV29-1; J: TRBJ2-7; CDR3: CSVEGQGKTYEQYF
size: .; V: TRBV6-1; J: TRBJ2-7; CDR3: CASNPGRAPYEQYF
size: .; V: TRBV4-3; J: TRBJ2-2; CDR3: CASSQERSGVGGELFF
size: .; V: TRBV15; J: TRBJ1-1; CDR3: CATSRDGRGPTEAFF
size: .; V: TRBV2; J: TRBJ1-6; CDR3: CASGKRTNNSPLHF
size: .; V: TRBV10-3; J: TRBJ1-1; CDR3: CAISAMGQGAQNTEAFF
size: many; V: TRBV29-1; J: TRBJ1-1; CDR3: CSVASGTLGTEAFF
size: .; V: TRBV6-2/TRBV6-3; J: TRBJ2-7; CDR3: CASRLAGKLSYEQYF
size: many; V: TRBV2; J: TRBJ2-5; CDR3: CASLRDRGTETQYF
size: .; V: TRBV7-6; J: TRBJ1-1; CDR3: CASSLSHKGRGNTEAFF
size: .; V: TRBV12-3/TRBV12-4; J: TRBJ1-5; CDR3: CASREIGSNQPQHF
size: .; V: TRBV29-1; J: TRBJ2-5; CDR3: CSVEDRETQYF
size: many; V: TRBV7-8; J: TRBJ1-4; CDR3: CASSLGTNEKLFF
size: many; V: TRBV7-2; J: TRBJ2-3; CDR3: CASSPSGISTDTQYF
size: .; V: TRBV2; J: TRBJ1-5; CDR3: CASSGSYSNQPQHF